The entry below describes one T cell receptor (beta chain). Its antigen is as yet unknown. This entry comes from a study of cytomegalovirus exposure and HLA in healthy donors. Study at large: Assignment to the Caucasian-associated ancestry cluster applied to roughly 80% of the approximately 360 genotyped donors. General study points: Rare TCR sequences predominated, though certain public TCRs were found in many donors.

With 60 Vbeta and 13 Jbeta primers, the PCR was carried out. Clones were sequenced by immunoSEQ multiplex PCR, and TCRdb holds only the in-frame ones, with some missing. In the table there are approximately 220,000 clones, 80% to 85% of which are singletons. Each of the donors was a healthy bone marrow donor. The sequencing input was PBMCs. The receptor was isolated from a boy aged 2 to 10 in good health and CMV-seronegative.

CDR3 region: CASRRPPSSGSRNEQFF. The CDR3 nucleotides are TGCGCCAGCAGGAGGCCCCCCTCTAGCGGGAGTAGAAATGAGCAGTTCTTC. V gene TRBV10-1 combines with J gene TRBJ2-1; TRBD2 matches at 10 bases. With 6 bases clipped from V and 7 bases from J, the junction kept 15 bases outside the gene matches. The CDR3 runs to 17 residues. CDR1 is WNHNN and CDR2 is SYGVQD in the germline V gene (reference sequence).